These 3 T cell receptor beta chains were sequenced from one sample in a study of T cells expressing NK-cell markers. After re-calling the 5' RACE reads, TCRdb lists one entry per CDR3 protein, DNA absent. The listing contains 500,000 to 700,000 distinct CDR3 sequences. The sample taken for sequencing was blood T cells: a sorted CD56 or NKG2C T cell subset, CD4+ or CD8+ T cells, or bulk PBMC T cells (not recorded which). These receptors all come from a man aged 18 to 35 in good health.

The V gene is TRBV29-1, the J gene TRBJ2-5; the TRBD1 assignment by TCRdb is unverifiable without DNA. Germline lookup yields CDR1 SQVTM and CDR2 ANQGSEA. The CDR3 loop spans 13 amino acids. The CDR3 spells CSAPDRRQETQYF.

CDR3 sequence: CASSLVSLAGVNNEQFF. This sequence joins TRBV7-2 and TRBJ2-1; TCRdb indicates TRBD2, and absent DNA this call remains unverified. The germline V gene encodes CDR1 SGHTA and CDR2 FQGNSA. The CDR3 covers 17 residues. Looking up the rest from reference TRBV7-2 and TRBJ2-1 gives the full variable domain: GAGVSQSPSNKVTEKGKDVELRCDPISGHTALYWYRQSLGQGLEFLIYFQGNSAPDKSGLPSDRFSAERTGGSVSTLTIQRTQQEDSAVYLCASSLVSLAGVNNEQFFGPGTRLTVL.

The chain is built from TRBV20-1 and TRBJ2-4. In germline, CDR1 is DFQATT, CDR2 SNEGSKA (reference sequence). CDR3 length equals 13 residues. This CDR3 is CSAWLSGKNIQYF.